The subject of this entry is one TCR beta chain. What it recognizes is unknown. The ends were cut back, 4 bases at V and 4 bases at J, with 16 bases in the middle. This CDR3 is built from 14 residues. Germline CDR1 is DFQATT and CDR2 is SNEGSKA (reference sequence). These data belong to a study of T cell repertoires in cytomegalovirus infection. As for the study in general: CMV infection together with matching HLA type was indicated by public TCR beta signatures. Study outcomes and limitations: Predominance within the ex vivo response was attributable to HLA-C-restricted CMV-specific TCR beta clonotypes. Public TCR beta family frequency separated CMV-and-HLA carriers, including in an independent cohort.

TCRdb fed the reads into MiXCR, producing one record per CDR3 protein. The profile covers a few hundred thousand distinct CDR3 sequences, with 15% to 20% appearing a single time and 7.5% to 9% taken by the ten largest. The sequence derives from a human donor in good health (CMV status not recorded). Some clones in this sample may be carry-over from other donors' samples. Sequences were obtained from PBMCs. The chain joins TRBV20-1 to TRBJ1-1; the D gene is possibly TRBD1 (6 bases). The CDR3 nucleotides are TGCAGTGCTAAAACAGGGACTAGGGCCACTGAAGCTTTCTTT. Protein: CSAKTGTRATEAFF.